A selection of T cell receptor beta chains follows, all from one sample in a study of blood T cell repertoires in COVID-19. Using immunoSEQ multiplex PCR, the repertoire was profiled, and TCRdb retains in-frame clones only, with some absent. The sample consists of about 200,000 clones, 82% of them appearing once. Sequenced material: PBMCs or T cells enriched from blood (not recorded which). The receptors originated from a man aged 35-49 years who had recovered from COVID-19. CDR3s include the opening cysteine and the closing phenylalanine or tryptophan. The D gene is left open where the match is weak. Clone size is not always given. Where it is, it says once, few, many or a class for expanded clones.

clone size: NA; V gene: TRBV6-6; D gene: TRBD1; J gene: TRBJ1-1; CDR3 DNA: TGTGCCAGCAGACCGGGACAGGGGGGCCAAGCTTTCTTT; CDR3 protein: CASRPGQGGQAFF
clone size: NA; V gene: TRBV2; D gene: TRBD1; J gene: TRBJ1-5; CDR3 DNA: TGTGCCAGCAAGGATGGTGGGACAGGGGGCCAGCCCCAGCATTTT; CDR3 protein: CASKDGGTGGQPQHF
clone size: NA; V gene: TRBV10-3; D gene: TRBD2; J gene: TRBJ2-5; CDR3 DNA: TGTGCCACCCAGCGGGAACAAGAGACCCAGTACTTC; CDR3 protein: CATQREQETQYF
clone size: few; V gene: TRBV7-8; D gene: NA; J gene: TRBJ2-2; CDR3 DNA: TGTGCCTCCTCCGAGGTTGCTAACACCGGGGAGCTGTTTTTT; CDR3 protein: CASSEVANTGELFF
clone size: NA; V gene: TRBV6-2/TRBV6-3; D gene: NA; J gene: TRBJ1-6; CDR3 DNA: TGTGCCAGCAGTTACATAGGAGGTTATTCACCCCTCCACTTT; CDR3 protein: CASSYIGGYSPLHF
clone size: NA; V gene: TRBV18; D gene: NA; J gene: TRBJ2-2; CDR3 DNA: TGTGCCAGCTCACTGGGGGCCGACGCGGAGCTGTTTTTT; CDR3 protein: CASSLGADAELFF
clone size: many; V gene: TRBV6-5; D gene: TRBD1; J gene: TRBJ1-5; CDR3 DNA: TGTGCCTCCCGGGACAGGGCAAGCAATCAGCCCCAGCATTTT; CDR3 protein: CASRDRASNQPQHF
clone size: NA; V gene: TRBV19; D gene: NA; J gene: TRBJ1-2; CDR3 DNA: TGTGCCAGTAGTATCCAACAGCCCTATGGCTACACCTTC; CDR3 protein: CASSIQQPYGYTF
clone size: NA; V gene: TRBV19; D gene: NA; J gene: TRBJ1-2; CDR3 DNA: TGTGCCAGTAGTATAGTGCTAGACAGCTCTCATGGCTACACCTTC; CDR3 protein: CASSIVLDSSHGYTF
clone size: NA; V gene: TRBV5-6; D gene: TRBD1; J gene: TRBJ1-2; CDR3 DNA: TGTGCCAGCAGGCGCAACAGGGGCGGTGGCTACACCTTC; CDR3 protein: CASRRNRGGGYTF
clone size: few; V gene: TRBV6-2/TRBV6-3; D gene: NA; J gene: TRBJ1-2; CDR3 DNA: TGTGCCAGCAGTTACACAAGACAGTATGGCTACACCTTC; CDR3 protein: CASSYTRQYGYTF
clone size: once; V gene: TRBV25-1; D gene: NA; J gene: TRBJ2-5; CDR3 DNA: TGTGCCAGCATGAAGGGAGAGGCGGAGACCCAGTACTTC; CDR3 protein: CASMKGEAETQYF
clone size: NA; V gene: TRBV2; D gene: NA; J gene: TRBJ1-2; CDR3 DNA: TGTGCCAGCAGTGAGCGCAGGGCTGAAGGCTACACCTTC; CDR3 protein: CASSERRAEGYTF
clone size: once; V gene: TRBV5-8; D gene: NA; J gene: TRBJ2-1; CDR3 DNA: TGTGCCAGCCGCATACCGGGGAATGAGCAGTTCTTC; CDR3 protein: CASRIPGNEQFF
clone size: few; V gene: TRBV13; D gene: NA; J gene: TRBJ1-1; CDR3 DNA: TGTGCCAGCAGCTTAGGAACAGGCACTGAAGCTTTCTTT; CDR3 protein: CASSLGTGTEAFF
clone size: NA; V gene: TRBV3-1/TRBV3-2; D gene: TRBD2; J gene: TRBJ2-2; CDR3 DNA: TGTGCCAGCAGCCAACTACTAGCGGGAGGGCGGGAAGCCGGGGAGCTGTTTTTT; CDR3 protein: CASSQLLAGGREAGELFF
clone size: NA; V gene: TRBV27; D gene: NA; J gene: TRBJ2-2; CDR3 DNA: TGTGCCAGCAGTTTATCGCAGTCCGGGGAGCTGTTTTTT; CDR3 protein: CASSLSQSGELFF
clone size: NA; V gene: TRBV7-2; D gene: NA; J gene: TRBJ2-7; CDR3 DNA: TGTGCCAGCAGCTTAGGAGGGGGGGCTGGGTACGAGCAGTACTTC; CDR3 protein: CASSLGGGAGYEQYF
clone size: NA; V gene: TRBV11-2; D gene: TRBD2; J gene: TRBJ2-7; CDR3 DNA: TGTGCCAGCAGCCCAACTAGCGGGAGCTACGAGCAGTACTTC; CDR3 protein: CASSPTSGSYEQYF
clone size: few; V gene: TRBV11-3; D gene: NA; J gene: TRBJ2-3; CDR3 DNA: TGTGCCAGCAGCTTAGGGCCCAGCACAGATACGCAGTATTTT; CDR3 protein: CASSLGPSTDTQYF
clone size: NA; V gene: TRBV2; D gene: NA; J gene: TRBJ2-1; CDR3 DNA: TGTGCCAGCAGGACGAGGACTACTTACAATGAGCAGTTCTTC; CDR3 protein: CASRTRTTYNEQFF
clone size: NA; V gene: TRBV19; D gene: TRBD2; J gene: TRBJ2-1; CDR3 DNA: TGTGCCAGTAGTATAAGGACTAGCGGGTCTTACAATGAGCAGTTCTTC; CDR3 protein: CASSIRTSGSYNEQFF
clone size: once; V gene: TRBV4-2; D gene: TRBD2; J gene: TRBJ2-4; CDR3 DNA: TGTGCCAGCAGCCAAGATTTTATGAGCGGGGGCATTCAGTACTTC; CDR3 protein: CASSQDFMSGGIQYF
clone size: NA; V gene: TRBV29-1; D gene: NA; J gene: TRBJ2-5; CDR3 DNA: TGCAGCGTTGACGACAGACGCTTAGAGACCCAGTACTTC; CDR3 protein: CSVDDRRLETQYF
clone size: NA; V gene: TRBV19; D gene: TRBD1; J gene: TRBJ2-7; CDR3 DNA: TGTGCCAGTAGTAAGAGACAGGGGAGCTCCTACGAGCAGTACTTC; CDR3 protein: CASSKRQGSSYEQYF
clone size: NA; V gene: TRBV2; D gene: NA; J gene: TRBJ1-5; CDR3 DNA: TGTGCCAGCAGTGAATTGGGGCCCAATCAGCCCCAGCATTTT; CDR3 protein: CASSELGPNQPQHF
clone size: NA; V gene: TRBV28; D gene: NA; J gene: TRBJ1-2; CDR3 DNA: TGTGCCAGCAGTCCCCGGACTCACTACCATGGCTACACCTTC; CDR3 protein: CASSPRTHYHGYTF
clone size: once; V gene: TRBV18; D gene: NA; J gene: TRBJ1-6; CDR3 DNA: TGTGCCAGCTCACCACCGCTAAATTCACCCCTCCACTTT; CDR3 protein: CASSPPLNSPLHF
clone size: few; V gene: TRBV10-1; D gene: NA; J gene: TRBJ2-5; CDR3 DNA: TGCGCCAGCAGTGAGACAATACCCCAGTACTTC; CDR3 protein: CASSETIPQYF
clone size: NA; V gene: TRBV30; D gene: TRBD1; J gene: TRBJ1-2; CDR3 DNA: TGTGCCTCCGAAAGTACAGGGGGCGCAGGGGGCTACACCTTC; CDR3 protein: CASESTGGAGGYTF
clone size: NA; V gene: TRBV27; D gene: TRBD1; J gene: TRBJ1-6; CDR3 DNA: TGTGCCAGCAGTCCATCCGTTGGGACAGGTGTTTCACCCCTCCACTTT; CDR3 protein: CASSPSVGTGVSPLHF
clone size: few; V gene: TRBV9; D gene: NA; J gene: TRBJ1-6; CDR3 DNA: TGTGCCAGCAGCGCGAGTGTCCGTTCACCCCTCCACTTT; CDR3 protein: CASSASVRSPLHF
clone size: NA; V gene: TRBV20-1; D gene: NA; J gene: TRBJ1-1; CDR3 DNA: TGCAGTGCTCGACAGCGGGAGACGGCTTTCTTT; CDR3 protein: CSARQRETAFF
clone size: NA; V gene: TRBV6-4; D gene: TRBD2; J gene: TRBJ2-3; CDR3 DNA: TGTGCCAGCAGTGACACCGGGGGGGATACGCAGTATTTT; CDR3 protein: CASSDTGGDTQYF
clone size: NA; V gene: TRBV5-1; D gene: TRBD2; J gene: TRBJ2-5; CDR3 DNA: TGCGCCAGCAGCTTGCGCGGGGAGGGCGAGACCCAGTACTTC; CDR3 protein: CASSLRGEGETQYF
clone size: NA; V gene: TRBV7-2; D gene: NA; J gene: TRBJ2-1; CDR3 DNA: TGTGCCAGCGCCCTTCGACAGGACCTCTCCTACAATGAGCAGTTCTTC; CDR3 protein: CASALRQDLSYNEQFF
clone size: NA; V gene: TRBV10-2; D gene: NA; J gene: TRBJ1-1; CDR3 DNA: TGCGCCAGCAGTGAGCCGGGGAACACTGAAGCTTTCTTT; CDR3 protein: CASSEPGNTEAFF
clone size: NA; V gene: TRBV28; D gene: NA; J gene: TRBJ1-4; CDR3 DNA: TGTGCCAGCAGTTTACCGGATGAAAAACTGTTTTTT; CDR3 protein: CASSLPDEKLFF
clone size: NA; V gene: TRBV6-2/TRBV6-3; D gene: NA; J gene: TRBJ2-7; CDR3 DNA: TGTGCCAGCAGTTACCTGGCGGGTTACTACGAGCAGTACTTC; CDR3 protein: CASSYLAGYYEQYF